This TCR beta chain stems from a study of OX40 agonist ivuxolimab in advanced cancers. Overall study results and limits: Fewer expanded clones were found on average in CD4+ than in CD8+ T cells. With doses of 0.1 to 3.0 mg/kg, CD4+ and CD8+ blood T cells had undergone clonal expansion by week 6.

Using immunoSEQ multiplex PCR, the repertoire was profiled, and TCRdb retains in-frame clones only, with some absent. This sample has 75,000 to 80,000 clones, with over 80% found just once. This CDR3 contains 13 residues. V was clipped by 7 bases and J by 4 bases; unmatched bases: 5. Germline V gene sequence: CDR1 SGHAT, CDR2 FQNNGV. Comments on this clone: Antigen specificity is unknown.

This specimen consisted of CD4+ or CD8+ T cells sorted from blood, obtained in a trial of the OX40 agonist ivuxolimab. The TCR sequence derives from an adult with an advanced solid tumor such as melanoma, head and neck, liver or kidney cancer. The chain combines TRBV11-2 with TRBJ2-7; TRBD2 agrees at 9 bases. This CDR3 is CASTLAGVYEQYF. As DNA, the CDR3 is TGTGCCAGCACTTTAGCGGGAGTGTACGAGCAGTACTTC. Based on the CDR3 plus reference TRBV11-2 and TRBJ2-7, the full variable domain is EAGVAQSPRYKIIEKRQSVAFWCNPISGHATLYWYQQILGQGPKLLIQFQNNGVVDDSQLPKDRFSAERLKGVDSTLKIQPAKLEDSAVYLCASTLAGVYEQYFGPGTRLTVT.